This T cell receptor beta chain was captured in a study of T cell changes during pregnancy in multiple sclerosis. V was trimmed by 7 bases and J by 1 base, leaving 15 bases between them. The V gene's germline CDR1 is LNHDA and CDR2 SQIVND (reference sequence). The CDR3 consists of 15 residues. The repertoire was sequenced with immunoSEQ multiplex PCR; TCRdb's copy has only in-frame clones and lacks some. The table lists over 35,000 clones, around nine tenths of them singletons, with 0.43% in the top ten. The sequence was obtained from a female donor with multiple sclerosis, enrolled in a pregnancy study. V is TRBV19 and J is TRBJ2-3, with D perhaps matching TRBD2 (6 bases). Source: CD4+ T cells from peripheral blood mononuclear cells, taken in the third trimester of pregnancy. DNA of the CDR3: TGTGCCAGTAAAGAGCGCTGGAGGGGCACAGATACGCAGTATTTT. Translation gives CASKERWRGTDTQYF.